The source of this T cell receptor beta chain is a study of T cells in Graves' hyperthyroidism and ophthalmopathy. The ends were cut back, 10 bases at V and 0 bases at J, with 16 bases in the middle. The CDR3 length is 14 residues. CDR1 and CDR2 from the germline V gene are SNHLY and FYNNEI. General study points: Most clonotypes expanded in thyroid above 0.001 were likewise present in blood.

Subjects with ophthalmopathy showed a Clinical Activity Score no lower than 3, a NOSPECS grade no lower than 4, and a duration shorter than 3 months. This clonotype was detected ten times or more. The antigen is not known. The CDR3 regions of TCR beta were amplified from RNA transcripts. The TCR CDR3 first-round RT-PCR relied on the HTBI primer set. Each CDR3 protein is one row after TCRdb ran MiXCR on the multiplex PCR reads. The sample has 500,000 or so distinct CDR3 sequences; 17% are singletons. The clonotype originates from a woman between 18 and 30 years old with Graves' ophthalmopathy. Sequenced input: blood. The chain links TRBV2 to TRBJ2-7, with a weak D call TRBD2 (5 bases). CDR3 region: CATGPGIPSYEQYF. The CDR3 bases are TGTGCCACCGGTCCGGGGATCCCCTCCTACGAGCAGTACTTC.